Listed below are T cell receptor beta chains from one sample, sequenced in a study of cytomegalovirus exposure and HLA in healthy donors. Profiled with immunoSEQ multiplex PCR; TCRdb holds only in-frame clones, not every one. The sample consists of 55,000 to 75,000 clones, just under 95% of them appearing once. Input material: PBMCs. The receptors were gathered from a man aged 18 to 29 in good health and CMV-seropositive. Both conserved end residues are part of each CDR3. D genes are given only for firm matches. The size entry is marked missing in some rows and otherwise reads once, few, many or a size class.

length | J | size | D | V | DNA | CDR3
17 | TRBJ2-1 | NA | NA | TRBV4-3 | TGCGCCAGCAGCCAAGCCCTACCGGGACTCACCTACAATGAGCAGTTCTTC | CASSQALPGLTYNEQFF
14 | TRBJ1-2 | NA | TRBD1 | TRBV6-1 | TGTGCCAGCAGTGGGAGGGGCAGGGGGAATGGCTACACCTTC | CASSGRGRGNGYTF
14 | TRBJ2-7 | once | TRBD1 | TRBV5-5 | TGTGCCAGCAGCTTGGGACAGGGACCCTACGAGCAGTACTTC | CASSLGQGPYEQYF
14 | TRBJ2-7 | NA | TRBD2 | TRBV5-1 | TGCGCCAGCAGCTTGTGGGGGGGAGCCTACGAGCAGTACTTC | CASSLWGGAYEQYF
16 | TRBJ2-5 | NA | NA | TRBV7-9 | TGTGCCAGCAGCTTAGTCTTTGGACACTTACAAGAGACCCAGTACTTC | CASSLVFGHLQETQYF
14 | TRBJ1-2 | once | NA | TRBV6-1 | TGTGCCAGCAGTGAAGAAGAAGCCCTCGGTGGCTACACCTTC | CASSEEEALGGYTF
14 | TRBJ2-6 | NA | NA | TRBV27 | TGTGCCAGCGCCGACAGGTCTGGGGCCAACGTCCTGACTTTC | CASADRSGANVLTF
18 | TRBJ1-1 | NA | TRBD1 | TRBV2 | TGTGCCAGCAGTGCAACCGGGACAGGGGCCCTAAGGAACACTGAAGCTTTCTTT | CASSATGTGALRNTEAFF
14 | TRBJ1-5 | NA | NA | TRBV2 | TGTGCCAGCAGTGAGGCAGAGGGTCATCAGCCCCAGCATTTT | CASSEAEGHQPQHF
14 | TRBJ2-3 | NA | TRBD1 | TRBV27 | TGTGCCAGCACACGGACAGGGCAATCAGATACGCAGTATTTT | CASTRTGQSDTQYF
13 | TRBJ1-1 | few | TRBD1 | TRBV30 | TGTGCCTGGAGCGACAGGGAGTTTGCTGAAGCTTTCTTT | CAWSDREFAEAFF
15 | TRBJ1-1 | NA | NA | TRBV27 | TGTGCCAGCAGCAAAAGAGAATCTTTGAACACTGAAGCTTTCTTT | CASSKRESLNTEAFF
15 | TRBJ1-5 | NA | TRBD1 | TRBV7-2 | TGTGCCAGCAGCTTAGGGGGACAGGGGAGTCAGCCCCAGCATTTT | CASSLGGQGSQPQHF
14 | TRBJ2-3 | NA | TRBD2 | TRBV28 | TGTGCCAGCACACGGGAGGGCCTCACAGATACGCAGTATTTT | CASTREGLTDTQYF
14 | TRBJ1-2 | NA | NA | TRBV4-2 | TGTGCCAGCAGCCAATCGGACAGTAACTATGGCTACACCTTC | CASSQSDSNYGYTF
18 | TRBJ2-7 | once | TRBD2 | TRBV7-2 | TGTGCCAGCAGCTTAGTCGGGCCGGCGGGAGGGAGTGCCTACGAGCAGTACTTC | CASSLVGPAGGSAYEQYF
15 | TRBJ2-7 | once | TRBD1 | TRBV7-3 | TGTGCCAGCAGCCCGGGACAGGGGAGAGGATACGAGCAGTACTTC | CASSPGQGRGYEQYF
14 | TRBJ2-7 | NA | TRBD1 | TRBV4-1 | TGCGCCAGCAGCCAGGGAGACAGGGCTGGAGAGCAGTACTTC | CASSQGDRAGEQYF
14 | TRBJ1-5 | NA | NA | TRBV15 | TGTGCCACCAGCGGTCACAGGGCGGCTCAGCCCCAGCATTTT | CATSGHRAAQPQHF
17 | TRBJ2-1 | NA | TRBD1 | TRBV15 | TGTGCCACCAGCAGATTACAGGGGGCCTCTGGGTACAATGAGCAGTTCTTC | CATSRLQGASGYNEQFF
14 | TRBJ2-1 | NA | TRBD1 | TRBV9 | TGTGCCAGCAGCGTGAGCGACAGGGGTAATGAGCAGTTCTTC | CASSVSDRGNEQFF
14 | TRBJ1-4 | NA | TRBD1 | TRBV19 | TGTGCCAGTAGATTCGGGACAGGGGGTGAAAAACTGTTTTTT | CASRFGTGGEKLFF
16 | TRBJ2-3 | NA | TRBD2 | TRBV5-4 | TGTGCCAGCAGCTTGGGAGTAGCGGGGGCCGATGGTACGCAGTATTTT | CASSLGVAGADGTQYF
13 | TRBJ1-5 | NA | NA | TRBV27 | TGTGCCAGCAGTTTAGAGTACAATCAGCCCCAGCATTTT | CASSLEYNQPQHF
14 | TRBJ2-7 | NA | TRBD1 | TRBV28 | TGTGCCAGCAGTTGGGGACAGGGGATTCCCGAGCAGTACTTC | CASSWGQGIPEQYF
14 | TRBJ2-7 | NA | NA | TRBV27 | TGTGCCAGCAGCTCACGGGGGGCCTTTTACGAGCAGTACTTC | CASSSRGAFYEQYF
15 | TRBJ2-1 | NA | NA | TRBV11-2 | TGTGCCAGCAGCCTGGCCGGGAGTTTCTACAATGAGCAGTTCTTC | CASSLAGSFYNEQFF
20 | TRBJ2-2 | NA | NA | TRBV18 | TGTGCCAGCTCACCATTTGTAGGGGATCTCTATAAGACGAACACCGGGGAGCTGTTTTTT | CASSPFVGDLYKTNTGELFF
14 | TRBJ2-3 | once | NA | TRBV27 | TGTGCCAGCAGGCGGTACGACCTCACAGATACGCAGTATTTT | CASRRYDLTDTQYF
15 | TRBJ1-2 | NA | TRBD1 | TRBV7-2 | TGTGCCAGCAGCTCGGACAGGGGGCTTTCCTATGGCTACACCTTC | CASSSDRGLSYGYTF
16 | TRBJ2-7 | NA | TRBD1 | TRBV11-3 | TGTGCCAGCAGCTTAGGGGTTGGGACAGGGGGATACGAGCAGTACTTC | CASSLGVGTGGYEQYF
17 | TRBJ2-7 | NA | TRBD2 | TRBV28 | TGTGCCAGCAGAACATATAGCGGGAGCCCCCCTGGGTCACCACAGTACTTC | CASRTYSGSPPGSPQYF
15 | TRBJ1-1 | NA | TRBD1 | TRBV7-2 | TGTGCCAGCAGCTTAGGGGGACAGGGTAGGACTGAAGCTTTCTTT | CASSLGGQGRTEAFF
17 | TRBJ2-1 | once | TRBD1 | TRBV9 | TGTGCCAGCAGCGTATACGAGGGACAGCCATACTACAATGAGCAGTTCTTC | CASSVYEGQPYYNEQFF
17 | TRBJ2-7 | few | TRBD1 | TRBV18 | TGTGCCAGCTCACCACCGGTTAGTGGACAGGGAGTATACGAGCAGTACTTC | CASSPPVSGQGVYEQYF
12 | TRBJ1-2 | NA | NA | TRBV10-2 | TGCGCCAGCAGTCCAGAGGGAGCTGGCTACACCTTC | CASSPEGAGYTF
16 | TRBJ1-2 | NA | TRBD1 | TRBV11-2 | TGTGCCAGCAGCTTAGCTGGACAGGGAGCTAACTATGGCTACACCTTC | CASSLAGQGANYGYTF
15 | TRBJ2-2 | NA | NA | TRBV6-1 | TGTGCCAGCAGAACACAGAGATCGAACACCGGGGAGCTGTTTTTT | CASRTQRSNTGELFF
18 | TRBJ2-1 | NA | TRBD1 | TRBV7-8 | TGTGCCAGCAGCTCCGCCTCACCGACAGGGGGCGCAGCGAATGAGCAGTTCTTC | CASSSASPTGGAANEQFF
12 | TRBJ1-2 | once | NA | TRBV18 | TGTGCCAGCCACAGGAACAGCGATGGCTACACCTTC | CASHRNSDGYTF
19 | TRBJ1-2 | NA | NA | TRBV7-8 | TGTGCCAGCAGCTTATCTCAGTCAGGTCGGGGAGTTGCTAACTATGGCTACACCTTC | CASSLSQSGRGVANYGYTF
12 | TRBJ2-2 | NA | NA | TRBV5-4 | TGTGCCAGCAGCTTATTGTACGGGGAGCTGTTTTTT | CASSLLYGELFF
17 | TRBJ1-6 | NA | NA | TRBV19 | TGTGCCAGTAGCACCGCGGGGTTCGGGACGGTTAATTCACCCCTCCACTTT | CASSTAGFGTVNSPLHF
13 | TRBJ2-2 | NA | TRBD2 | TRBV28 | TGTGCCAGCAGCGGGGGGTGGTCCGGGGAGCTGTTTTTT | CASSGGWSGELFF
16 | TRBJ2-7 | NA | TRBD1 | TRBV4-3 | TGCGCCAGCAGCCAAGATTGGGGACAGGGGTTCTACGAGCAGTACTTC | CASSQDWGQGFYEQYF
15 | TRBJ2-1 | NA | TRBD2 | TRBV4-1 | TGCGCCAGCAGCCAGCTAGCGGCCTCCTACAATGAGCAGTTCTTC | CASSQLAASYNEQFF
15 | TRBJ2-7 | NA | NA | TRBV4-3 | TGCGCCAGCAGCCAAGGGCCGGACACCCGCTACGAGCAGTACTTC | CASSQGPDTRYEQYF
17 | TRBJ2-6 | NA | TRBD2 | TRBV6-4 | TGTGCCAGCAGTGACGGGACTAGCGGCTCTGGGGCCAACGTCCTGACTTTC | CASSDGTSGSGANVLTF
18 | TRBJ2-7 | once | TRBD1 | TRBV7-6 | TGTGCCAGCAGCTTATTGGGGCGGGGACAGGGGAGCTCCTACGAGCAGTACTTC | CASSLLGRGQGSSYEQYF
16 | TRBJ2-2 | medium-sized | NA | TRBV7-8 | TGTGCCAGCAGCTTAGTCCCAACAGGCAACACCGGGGAGCTGTTTTTT | CASSLVPTGNTGELFF
18 | TRBJ1-6 | NA | NA | TRBV21-1 | TGTGCCAGCAGCAAAGAAGGTTTGCGACAGTCTTATAATTCACCCCTCCACTTT | CASSKEGLRQSYNSPLHF
14 | TRBJ2-1 | NA | TRBD1 | TRBV19 | TGTGCCAGTTGGGACAGTTTCTCCTACAATGAGCAGTTCTTC | CASWDSFSYNEQFF
13 | TRBJ2-3 | NA | NA | TRBV10-3 | TGTGCCATCGCAGGGGATAGCACAGATACGCAGTATTTT | CAIAGDSTDTQYF
15 | TRBJ1-2 | once | TRBD1 | TRBV28 | TGTGCCAGCAGTTCCCGGGACAGTGTTAACTATGGCTACACCTTC | CASSSRDSVNYGYTF
14 | TRBJ2-7 | NA | TRBD2 | TRBV10-3 | TGTGCCATCAGTGAGGGACTAGCGGGAGCCGAGCAGTACTTC | CAISEGLAGAEQYF